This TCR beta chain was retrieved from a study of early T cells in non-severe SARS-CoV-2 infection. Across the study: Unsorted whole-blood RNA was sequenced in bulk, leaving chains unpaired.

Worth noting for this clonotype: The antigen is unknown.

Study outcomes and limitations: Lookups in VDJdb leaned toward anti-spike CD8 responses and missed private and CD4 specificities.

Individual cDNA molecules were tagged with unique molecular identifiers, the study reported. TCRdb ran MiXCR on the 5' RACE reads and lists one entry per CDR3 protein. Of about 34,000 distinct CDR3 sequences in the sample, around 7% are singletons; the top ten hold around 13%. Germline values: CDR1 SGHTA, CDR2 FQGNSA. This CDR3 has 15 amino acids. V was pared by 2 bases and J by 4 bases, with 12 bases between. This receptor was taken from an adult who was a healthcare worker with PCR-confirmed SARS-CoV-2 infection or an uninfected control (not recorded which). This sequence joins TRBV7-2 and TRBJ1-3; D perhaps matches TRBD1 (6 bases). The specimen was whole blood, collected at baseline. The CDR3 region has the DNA TGTGCCAGCAGCTTACTGGCAGGGGTCGGAAACACCATATATTTT. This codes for CASSLLAGVGNTIYF.